These 27 T cell receptor beta chains originate from one sample sequenced in a study of cytomegalovirus exposure and HLA in healthy donors. Measured with immunoSEQ multiplex PCR; TCRdb has only the in-frame clones, and not every one. The profile shows hundreds of thousands of clones, 75% to 90% of them singletons. The sequenced sample consisted of PBMCs. The receptors here all came from a young woman in good health and CMV-seronegative.

This clone appeared a few times. The chain couples TRBV6-1 to TRBJ2-7; 11 positions match TRBD2. After removal of 4 bases from V and 7 bases from J, the junction contained 6 bases not matched to a gene. The CDR3 length is 14 residues. In germline, CDR1 is MNHNS, CDR2 SASEGT. The CDR3 region is CASSASGGSREQYF. CDR3 DNA: TGTGCCAGCAGTGCTAGCGGGGGGTCTAGGGAGCAGTACTTC.

This clone has only a few counts. This chain links TRBV19 with TRBJ2-7, with TRBD2 matching 10 bases. Trimming took 5 bases from V and 6 from J; bases not matched to a gene: 10. The CDR3 totals 15 residues. Germline loops: CDR1 LNHDA, CDR2 SQIVND (reference sequence). This chain's CDR3 is CASSAPGLAVGEQYF. CDR3 sequence (DNA): TGTGCCAGTAGTGCACCCGGACTAGCGGTTGGCGAGCAGTACTTC. Full variable domain (remainder filled in from reference TRBV19 and TRBJ2-7): DGGITQSPKYLFRKEGQNVTLSCEQNLNHDAMYWYRQDPGQGLRLIYYSQIVNDFQKGDIAEGYSVSREKKESFPLTVTSAQKNPTAFYLCASSAPGLAVGEQYFGPGTRLTVT.

V gene TRBV7-9 combines with J gene TRBJ2-3; TRBD2 matches 10 bases. Germline trimming cut 1 base from V and 5 bases from J; bases unmatched to any gene: 6. This CDR3 has 16 residues. Germline values: CDR1 SEHNR, CDR2 FQNEAQ (reference sequence). CDR3 loop: CASSLEGTSVGDTQYF. DNA for the CDR3: TGTGCCAGCAGCTTAGAAGGGACTAGCGTTGGAGATACGCAGTATTTT.

This chain connects TRBV7-6 to TRBJ2-1; TRBD2 matches at 10 bases. In germline, CDR1 is SGHVS, CDR2 FNYEAQ. This CDR3 region has 17 residues. The V and J ends lost 5 bases and 9 bases, in that order; junction bases with no gene match: 16. The CDR3 region is CASSPRHRGLASTEQFF. In nucleotides, the CDR3 is TGTGCCAGCAGCCCACGCCACCGGGGACTAGCGTCTACTGAGCAGTTCTTC.

This clone was detected once. The chain couples TRBV11-3 to TRBJ2-3, with D perhaps assigned TRBD1 or TRBD2 (5 bases each). The germline CDR1 and CDR2 sequences are SGHNT and YENEEA. The V and J ends lost 5 bases and 6 bases respectively, with 18 bases between them. The CDR3 is made up of 15 amino acids. As DNA, the CDR3 is TGTGCCAGCAGCCCCGGCGGGTCGGGGCCCGATACGCAGTATTTT. Translated, it gives CASSPGGSGPDTQYF.

The J gene is TRBJ1-1, the V gene TRBV5-1; 7 bases line up with TRBD1. Germline CDR1 reads SGHRS; CDR2 reads YFSETQ. The trim removed 3 bases at V and 2 bases at J, leaving 10 bases unmatched. The CDR3 runs 16 residues. CDR3 protein: CASSSAVQGVNTEAFF. The CDR3 region has the DNA TGCGCCAGCAGCTCCGCAGTCCAGGGGGTTAACACTGAAGCTTTCTTT.

V gene TRBV9 combines with J gene TRBJ2-6, with TRBD1 matching 9 bases. Germline V lookup: CDR1 SGDLS, CDR2 YYNGEE. V trimming: 3 bases; J trimming: 3 bases; junction bases outside the gene matches: 10. The CDR3 is 18 residues long. The CDR3 DNA reads TGTGCCAGCAGCGCCCAGGGGGGACAGGGCTTTGGGGCCAACGTCCTGACTTTC. This sequence encodes CASSAQGGQGFGANVLTF.

This chain connects TRBV11-1 to TRBJ1-6; possibly TRBD1 for D (5 bases). This CDR3 has 15 residues. Germline V gene data show CDR1 as SGHAT and CDR2 as FQDESV (reference sequence). V gave up 1 base and J gave up 6 bases, with 10 bases separating them. The CDR3 region has the DNA TGTGCCAGCAGCTTAGGAAGGGGTGGTAATTCACCCCTCCACTTT. It encodes CASSLGRGGNSPLHF.

This chain connects TRBV6-1 to TRBJ1-1; D remains unclear. CDR3 length equals 14 residues. Trimming left V 1 base short and J 0 bases short, with 6 bases between. Germline V gene lookup returns CDR1 MNHNS and CDR2 SASEGT. This CDR3 is CASSEGRVNTEAFF. The CDR3, as DNA: TGTGCCAGCAGTGAAGGGAGGGTGAACACTGAAGCTTTCTTT.

The V gene is TRBV6-5, the J gene TRBJ2-7; 11 bases match TRBD1. With V trimmed by 4 bases and J by 2 bases, 7 bases remained unmatched. The CDR3 spans 16 residues. The V gene's germline CDR1 is MNHEY and CDR2 SVGAGI. The CDR3 DNA reads TGTGCCAGCAGTTCACCGGGACAGGGGGAGACCTACGAGCAGTACTTC. Translated, it gives CASSSPGQGETYEQYF.

This clone has just a few counts. The chain uses TRBV27 and TRBJ1-1, with 7 bases fitting TRBD1. This CDR3 spans 14 amino acids. The V gene end was trimmed by 6 bases and the J gene end by 3 bases; junction bases not matched to a gene: 7. CDR1 is MNHEY, CDR2 SMNVEV, per germline (reference sequence). The CDR3 protein is CASRGGQLYTEAFF. DNA of the CDR3: TGTGCCAGCAGAGGGGGACAGCTTTACACTGAAGCTTTCTTT.

The genes are TRBV18 and TRBJ2-7, with 9 positions matching TRBD1. The germline gives CDR1 KGHSH, CDR2 LQKENI. V lost 5 bases and J lost 6; bases outside the gene matches: 11. The CDR3 extends over 15 amino acids. CDR3 amino acids: CASSDSQGAGFEQYF. For the CDR3, the DNA is TGTGCCAGCTCAGATTCACAGGGGGCCGGATTCGAGCAGTACTTC.

The rearrangement links TRBV6-1 to TRBJ1-2; D gene ambiguous. Germline CDR1 is MNHNS and CDR2 is SASEGT. Trimming took off 4 bases at V and 4 bases at J, with 13 bases between the two ends. The CDR3 has 14 residues. The CDR3: CASSVTEGPYGYTF. Written as DNA, the CDR3 is TGTGCCAGCAGTGTAACGGAAGGGCCCTATGGCTACACCTTC.

The chain uses TRBV2 and TRBJ2-1; D could derive from TRBD1 or TRBD2 (5 bases each). The germline gives CDR1 SNHLY, CDR2 FYNNEI. Deletions cut 10 bases from V and 6 bases from J, with 16 bases between. This CDR3 region has 13 residues. The CDR3 loop is CANRRAEGNEQFF. Here the CDR3 DNA reads TGTGCCAACCGCAGGGCCGAGGGCAATGAGCAGTTCTTC.

The V gene is TRBV7-8, the J gene TRBJ1-5; D gene unclear. V lost 2 bases and J lost 0, with 14 bases in between. This CDR3 region has 17 residues. Looked up from germline, CDR1 is SGHVS and CDR2 is FQNEAQ. The CDR3, as DNA: TGTGCCAGCAGCTTATTTGGCGGGCAGCATAGCAATCAGCCCCAGCATTTT. Amino acid sequence: CASSLFGGQHSNQPQHF.

This clone was observed a few times. V is TRBV19 and J is TRBJ1-1; no clear D. CDR1 and CDR2 (germline): LNHDA, SQIVND (reference sequence). The germline V and J ends were trimmed by 7 bases and 9 bases, with 15 bases remaining between them. The CDR3 is made up of 12 amino acids. This CDR3 reads CASNSLNHQAFF. The CDR3 coding sequence is TGTGCCAGTAACTCTCTTAACCACCAAGCTTTCTTT.

The chain employs TRBV7-7 and TRBJ2-5; D might be TRBD1 or TRBD2, each matching 5 bases. The CDR3 runs 13 residues. CDR1 and CDR2 (germline): SSHAT, FNYEAQ (reference sequence). The V and J ends lost 5 bases and 3 bases respectively, with 10 bases between them. The DNA for the CDR3 is TGTGCCAGCAGCCGGGGCCGGGAAGAGACCCAGTACTTC. Its protein is CASSRGREETQYF.

The chain has TRBV19 and TRBJ1-1; possibly TRBD1 for D (5 bases). The CDR3 has 14 amino acids. The germline V gene has CDR1 LNHDA and CDR2 SQIVND (reference sequence). V gave up 3 bases and J gave up 4 bases, with 12 bases separating them. The CDR3 DNA reads TGTGCCAGTAGTATGGGACCGCGGGGCACTGAAGCTTTCTTT. Encoded protein: CASSMGPRGTEAFF.

The chain is built from TRBV2 and TRBJ2-7; maybe TRBD2 (6 bases). The germline V gene encodes CDR1 SNHLY and CDR2 FYNNEI. The CDR3 has 13 residues. Trimming took off 6 bases at V and 9 bases at J, with 18 bases between the two ends. This chain's CDR3 is CASRGGPFEGQYF. DNA for the CDR3: TGTGCCAGCAGGGGGGGACCATTCGAAGGGCAGTACTTC.

This clone was recorded only once. The V call is TRBV7-9, the J call TRBJ2-2, with 8 bases matching TRBD1. The ends lost 5 bases at V and 5 bases at J; junction bases unmatched: 7. The CDR3 totals 15 residues. Germline loops: CDR1 SEHNR, CDR2 FQNEAQ (reference sequence). The chain's CDR3 is CASSPGQGGTGELFF. Written as DNA, the CDR3 is TGTGCCAGCAGCCCTGGACAGGGTGGGACCGGGGAGCTGTTTTTT.

The chain joins TRBV9 to TRBJ2-3, with D perhaps TRBD1 or TRBD2 (5 bases each). V gave up 4 bases and J gave up 0 bases, with 12 bases separating them. Germline CDR1 SGDLS, CDR2 YYNGEE. The CDR3 contains 15 residues. CDR3 DNA: TGTGCCAGCAGCTCCCGGGACCAAAGCACAGATACGCAGTATTTT. Translating it yields CASSSRDQSTDTQYF. Looking up the rest from reference TRBV9 and TRBJ2-3 gives the full variable domain: DSGVTQTPKHLITATGQRVTLRCSPRSGDLSVYWYQQSLDQGLQFLIQYYNGEERAKGNILERFSAQQFPDLHSELNLSSLELGDSALYFCASSSRDQSTDTQYFGPGTRLTVL.

This clone was observed once. CDR3 region: CASSLTSGTYEQYF. The DNA of the CDR3 is TGCGCCAGCAGCCTGACTAGCGGGACCTACGAGCAGTACTTC. This chain links TRBV5-1 with TRBJ2-7, with 11 bases aligning to TRBD2. The V gene's germline CDR1 is SGHRS and CDR2 YFSETQ. CDR3 length: 14 residues. V lost 4 bases, J lost 2 bases, and 2 bases stayed unmatched.

This clone was seen a few times. The chain combines TRBV28 with TRBJ2-7, with 10 bases fitting TRBD2. The germline CDR1 and CDR2 sequences are MDHEN and SYDVKM. Trimming at V came to 8 bases and at J to 1 base, leaving 8 bases not matched to a gene. CDR3 length: 15 residues. DNA for the CDR3: TGTGCCAGCGGCCTTAGCGGGGGGCCGTCCTACGAGCAGTACTTC. Protein sequence: CASGLSGGPSYEQYF.

V usage is TRBV19 and J usage is TRBJ1-5; 7 bases are a match to TRBD1. Germline CDR1 reads LNHDA; CDR2 reads SQIVND (reference sequence). The CDR3 is 16 amino acids. V was clipped by 7 bases and J by 4 bases; unmatched bases: 13. In DNA, the CDR3 is TGTGCCAGTACCCTGTCTGACAGGGAGATTAATCAGCCCCAGCATTTT. Translated, it gives CASTLSDREINQPQHF.

The genes are TRBV25-1 and TRBJ2-2; D is ambiguous. There are 14 residues in the CDR3. CDR1 and CDR2 (germline): MGHDK, SYGVNS. V gave up 1 base and J gave up 1 base, with 4 bases separating them. The CDR3 coding sequence is TGTGCCAGCAGTGAATGGGAGAACACCGGGGAGCTGTTTTTT. The encoded protein is CASSEWENTGELFF.

The chain employs TRBV28 and TRBJ2-7; the match to TRBD1 covers 7 bases. The CDR3 has 16 residues. Germline assignment: CDR1 MDHEN and CDR2 SYDVKM. V trimming: 4 bases; J trimming: 5 bases; junction bases outside the gene matches: 14. The CDR3: CASSSMTTGTVNEQYF. The DNA of the CDR3 is TGTGCCAGCAGTTCCATGACGACAGGGACGGTAAACGAGCAGTACTTC.

The chain recombines TRBV7-3 with TRBJ2-7; tentatively, D is TRBD2 (6 bases). Germline V gives CDR1 SGHTA, CDR2 FQGTGA. V was cut by 0 bases and J by 6 bases, with 12 bases left in between. The CDR3 contains 14 residues. The CDR3 protein is CASSLTGGSGEQYF. In nucleotides, the CDR3 is TGTGCCAGCAGCTTAACGGGGGGAAGTGGCGAGCAGTACTTC.